This is a list of T cell receptor beta chains from one sample in a study of OX40 agonist ivuxolimab in advanced cancers. Method: immunoSEQ multiplex PCR; TCRdb's copy keeps in-frame clones and lacks some. The profile covers more than 50,000 clones, with around 85% appearing a single time and 3% to 4.5% taken by the ten largest. Source: CD4+ or CD8+ T cells sorted from blood, taken in a trial of the OX40 agonist ivuxolimab. These receptor sequences come from an adult with an advanced solid tumor such as melanoma, head and neck, liver or kidney cancer. The CDR3 runs from the conserved cysteine through the conserved F or W. The D gene is left open where the match is weak. Only part of the rows carry a size: once, few, many, or a class if the clone is expanded.

V gene	clone size	D gene	J gene	CDR3 protein	CDR3 DNA
TRBV6-5	NA	TRBD2	TRBJ2-7	CASSYSRTSGTYEQYF	TGTGCCAGCAGTTACTCGAGGACTAGCGGGACCTACGAGCAGTACTTC
TRBV11-2	NA	TRBD2	TRBJ2-1	CASSRLAGSVSYNEQFF	TGTGCCAGCAGTCGACTAGCGGGGAGCGTCTCCTACAATGAGCAGTTCTTC
TRBV2	NA	NA	TRBJ2-5	CASSDSQLQETQYF	TGTGCCAGCAGTGACAGTCAGCTACAAGAGACCCAGTACTTC
TRBV7-9	NA	NA	TRBJ2-7	CASSSTQGPPPYEQYF	TGTGCCAGCAGCTCCACCCAAGGACCCCCGCCCTACGAGCAGTACTTC
TRBV7-9	NA	TRBD2	TRBJ2-1	CASSQAGGNHNEQFF	TGTGCCAGCAGTCAAGCGGGGGGGAACCACAATGAGCAGTTCTTC
TRBV7-2	NA	NA	TRBJ2-4	CASSATVAAANIQYF	TGTGCCAGCAGCGCGACGGTCGCAGCGGCAAACATTCAGTACTTC
TRBV4-2	NA	NA	TRBJ2-5	CASSQDADGGIETQYF	TGTGCCAGCAGCCAAGACGCTGACGGGGGCATCGAGACCCAGTACTTC
TRBV5-4	NA	NA	TRBJ1-1	CASSPPTAPNTEAFF	TGTGCCAGCAGCCCCCCGACAGCTCCGAACACTGAAGCTTTCTTT
TRBV27	NA	NA	TRBJ2-7	CASSLSLARPLYEQYF	TGTGCCAGCAGTTTATCTCTAGCGAGGCCTCTATACGAGCAGTACTTC
TRBV2	NA	NA	TRBJ2-5	CASSRDAQETQYF	TGTGCCAGCAGTCGGGACGCACAAGAGACCCAGTACTTC
TRBV6-1	NA	TRBD1	TRBJ1-2	CASSETPAGGYGYTF	TGTGCCAGCAGTGAAACCCCCGCAGGGGGCTATGGCTACACCTTC
TRBV28	few	NA	TRBJ1-1	CASSLWDTRNTEAFF	TGTGCCAGCAGTTTATGGGACACACGAAACACTGAAGCTTTCTTT
TRBV5-1	NA	NA	TRBJ1-4	CASSLGSGSNEKLFF	TGCGCCAGCAGCTTGGGGTCAGGGTCTAATGAAAAACTGTTTTTT
TRBV7-9	once	TRBD1	TRBJ1-6	CASSPSGQGATYNSPLHF	TGTGCCAGCAGTCCTTCGGGACAGGGGGCAACCTATAATTCACCCCTCCACTTT
TRBV5-1	NA	NA	TRBJ1-1	CASSGHGNTEAFF	TGCGCCAGCAGCGGCCACGGGAACACTGAAGCTTTCTTT
TRBV7-9	NA	TRBD1	TRBJ2-3	CASSLGDRGLTDTQYF	TGTGCCAGCAGCTTAGGGGACAGGGGGCTGACAGATACGCAGTATTTT
TRBV21-1	NA	NA	TRBJ1-4	CASSRTANWWVREKLFF	TGTGCCAGCAGCAGGACCGCTAATTGGTGGGTTAGGGAAAAACTGTTTTTT
TRBV19	NA	NA	TRBJ2-1	CASSPINEQFF	TGTGCCAGTAGTCCGATCAATGAGCAGTTCTTC
TRBV5-1	NA	TRBD1	TRBJ1-4	CASSFLGQINEKLFF	TGCGCCAGCAGCTTCTTGGGACAGATAAATGAAAAACTGTTTTTT
TRBV27	few	TRBD2	TRBJ2-7	CASRPFSGGANEQYF	TGTGCCAGCCGACCATTTAGCGGGGGGGCCAACGAGCAGTACTTC
TRBV2	few	NA	TRBJ2-2	CASRDRNGANTGELFF	TGTGCCAGCAGGGACCGCAACGGGGCGAACACCGGGGAGCTGTTTTTT
TRBV10-2	once	NA	TRBJ2-3	CASMVVRGGGTDTQYF	TGCGCCAGCATGGTGGTCAGGGGGGGTGGCACAGATACGCAGTATTTT
TRBV5-1	NA	NA	TRBJ2-1	CASRTDMSSYNEQFF	TGCGCCAGCAGAACAGACATGAGCTCCTACAATGAGCAGTTCTTC
TRBV18	few	NA	TRBJ2-7	CASSPSGHDYEQYF	TGTGCCAGCTCACCCTCGGGACATGACTACGAGCAGTACTTC
TRBV7-5	NA	NA	TRBJ2-1	CARSPRGDRTGCNNEQFF	TGTGCCAGAAGCCCTAGGGGGGATAGGACAGGCTGCAACAATGAGCAGTTCTTC
TRBV5-8	NA	TRBD1	TRBJ2-3	CASSLGEDRERNTQYF	TGTGCCAGCAGCTTGGGCGAGGACAGGGAACGGAATACGCAGTATTTT
TRBV7-6	NA	NA	TRBJ2-1	CASSEGTYVEQFF	TGTGCCAGCAGCGAGGGGACGTATGTAGAGCAGTTCTTC
TRBV5-6	NA	NA	TRBJ1-6	CASSLGYGNNSPLHF	TGTGCCAGCAGCTTGGGGTACGGTAATAATTCACCCCTCCACTTT
TRBV28	NA	TRBD1	TRBJ1-6	CASSSSGTGYNSPLHF	TGTGCCAGCAGTTCTTCCGGGACAGGGTATAATTCACCCCTCCACTTT
TRBV14	NA	NA	TRBJ2-3	CASSPFPDTQYF	TGTGCCAGCAGCCCCTTTCCAGATACGCAGTATTTT
TRBV9	NA	NA	TRBJ2-6	CASSVGAGNGANVLTF	TGTGCCAGCAGCGTAGGGGCGGGGAATGGGGCCAACGTCCTGACTTTC
TRBV2	once	NA	TRBJ2-2	CASSKQGTGTGELFF	TGTGCCAGCAGTAAACAGGGTACGGGCACCGGGGAGCTGTTTTTT
TRBV7-3	NA	NA	TRBJ1-5	CASSLNRRARDQPQHF	TGTGCCAGCAGCTTAAATCGCCGGGCTCGAGATCAGCCCCAGCATTTT
TRBV11-3	NA	TRBD1	TRBJ2-2	CASRDRESLTGELFF	TGTGCCAGCCGGGACAGGGAGAGTTTAACCGGGGAGCTGTTTTTT
TRBV13	NA	NA	TRBJ1-2	CASSPGGTNYGYTF	TGTGCCAGCAGCCCGGGGGGGACTAACTATGGCTACACCTTC
TRBV9	NA	NA	TRBJ1-3	CASSIEGRVGNTIYF	TGTGCCAGCAGCATAGAAGGGCGTGTGGGAAACACCATATATTTT
TRBV28	NA	NA	TRBJ1-5	CASSVSQPQHF	TGTGCCAGCAGCGTTAGTCAGCCCCAGCATTTT
TRBV7-2	NA	TRBD2	TRBJ2-3	CASRPSGSEDTQYF	TGTGCCAGCAGACCTAGCGGGAGTGAAGATACGCAGTATTTT
TRBV6-5	NA	TRBD1	TRBJ2-1	CASNRGQSSYNEQFF	TGTGCCAGCAATCGGGGACAGAGCTCCTACAATGAGCAGTTCTTC
TRBV5-1	few	TRBD2	TRBJ2-1	CASSYASGRSEQFF	TGCGCCAGCAGCTATGCTAGCGGGAGGTCTGAGCAGTTCTTC
TRBV11-3	NA	TRBD2	TRBJ2-1	CASSLGGSPYNEQFF	TGTGCCAGCAGCTTAGGCGGGAGTCCCTACAATGAGCAGTTCTTC
TRBV7-8	NA	NA	TRBJ1-4	CASSLAGRGWTNEKLFF	TGTGCCAGCAGCTTAGCTGGCAGGGGCTGGACTAATGAAAAACTGTTTTTT
TRBV2	NA	NA	TRBJ2-5	CASSIQGAQETQYF	TGTGCCAGCAGTATACAGGGAGCCCAAGAGACCCAGTACTTC
TRBV28	NA	TRBD2	TRBJ2-5	CASSSGGARQETQYF	TGTGCCAGCAGTAGCGGGGGGGCCCGGCAAGAGACCCAGTACTTC
TRBV9	NA	NA	TRBJ2-1	CASSVAALWNEQFF	TGTGCCAGCAGCGTCGCGGCCCTTTGGAATGAGCAGTTCTTC
TRBV5-4	NA	NA	TRBJ2-5	CASSLGTLQETQYF	TGTGCCAGCAGCTTGGGGACACTCCAAGAGACCCAGTACTTC
TRBV5-6	NA	NA	TRBJ1-1	CASSLGRVASTEAFF	TGTGCCAGCAGCTTGGGTAGAGTTGCAAGCACTGAAGCTTTCTTT
TRBV29-1	NA	NA	TRBJ1-2	CSVEHGVNYGYTF	TGCAGCGTTGAACACGGGGTGAACTATGGCTACACCTTC
TRBV7-3	NA	NA	TRBJ2-3	CASSFEGLSDTQYF	TGTGCCAGCAGCTTCGAGGGGTTATCAGATACGCAGTATTTT
TRBV7-3	NA	NA	TRBJ2-5	CASSHSGNRQETQYF	TGTGCCAGCTCCCATTCCGGGAACCGACAAGAGACCCAGTACTTC
TRBV4-1	NA	NA	TRBJ2-7	CASSGSLNSYEQYF	TGCGCCAGCAGCGGCAGTCTGAACTCCTACGAGCAGTACTTC
TRBV5-4	NA	TRBD1	TRBJ2-3	CASSLLQGMGTDTQYF	TGTGCCAGCAGCTTGTTACAGGGGATGGGCACAGATACGCAGTATTTT
TRBV10-3	NA	NA	TRBJ1-1	CAISGRGNAEAFF	TGTGCCATCAGTGGAAGGGGAAATGCTGAAGCTTTCTTT